Presented here are 18 T cell receptor beta chains from one specimen sequenced in a study of cytomegalovirus exposure and HLA in healthy donors. The PCR had 60 Vbeta and 13 Jbeta primers. Measured with immunoSEQ multiplex PCR; TCRdb has only the in-frame clones, and not every one. The table lists a few hundred thousand clones, roughly 80% of them singletons. Specimen: PBMCs. The receptors here all came from a man in his thirties or forties in good health and CMV-seronegative.

In regard to this clone: The sample carries other DNA sequences with the same CDR3. The chain uses TRBV5-1 and TRBJ2-5; 12 nucleotides agree with TRBD2. The length of the CDR3 is 15 residues. The germline V gene has CDR1 SGHRS and CDR2 YFSETQ. J gave up 2 bases and V 5 bases, and 4 bases lay outside the gene matches. CDR3 region: CASSFLAGGQETQYF. DNA for the CDR3: TGCGCCAGCAGTTTTCTAGCGGGGGGGCAAGAGACCCAGTACTTC.

This chain links TRBV7-9 with TRBJ2-7; no clear D gene. CDR1 is SEHNR and CDR2 is FQNEAQ in the germline V gene (reference sequence). V dropped 4 bases and J dropped 3 bases, with 16 bases sitting between them. This CDR3 has 15 amino acids. The CDR3: CASSSPGGTGYEQYF. CDR3 nucleotide sequence: TGTGCCAGCAGCTCCCCCGGCGGAACGGGCTACGAGCAGTACTTC.

The chain links TRBV7-6 to TRBJ2-5, with 14 bases fitting TRBD2. V dropped 0 bases and J dropped 5; count of bases not matched to a gene: 5. This CDR3 contains 17 residues. Germline V gene lookup returns CDR1 SGHVS and CDR2 FNYEAQ. CDR3 nucleotides: TGTGCCAGCAGCTTAGCGGGGACTAGCGGGGGTCGGGAGACCCAGTACTTC. This gives the protein CASSLAGTSGGRETQYF.

This rearrangement joins TRBV28 to TRBJ2-5; 9 bases line up with TRBD2. V shed 8 bases, J shed 5 bases, and the junction held 9 bases outside the gene matches. The CDR3 contains 14 residues. The germline gives CDR1 MDHEN, CDR2 SYDVKM. The CDR3 nucleotides read TGTGCCAGCCGGGCGGGGGGGCCACGGGAGACCCAGTACTTC. Amino acids: CASRAGGPRETQYF.

The CDR3: CASRQTGGPQPQHF. The CDR3 DNA sequence: TGTGCCAGCCGACAAACAGGGGGACCTCAGCCCCAGCATTTT. This rearrangement joins TRBV28 to TRBJ1-5; 8 nucleotides line up with TRBD1. Trimming cost V 8 bases and J 6 bases; bases outside gene matches: 9. The length of the CDR3 is 14 residues. CDR1 MDHEN and CDR2 SYDVKM come from the germline V gene.

This chain connects TRBV7-9 to TRBJ2-2, with 9 bases identical to TRBD2. This CDR3 is 16 amino acids long. Germline values: CDR1 SEHNR, CDR2 FQNEAQ (reference sequence). V lost 6 bases to trimming and J lost 3 bases; unmatched junction nucleotides: 8. In DNA, the CDR3 is TGTGCCAGCAGGTCTCCGGGACTAGCAGACACCGGGGAGCTGTTTTTT. Translated: CASRSPGLADTGELFF.

This chain connects TRBV5-1 to TRBJ2-3, with 8 positions matching TRBD1. CDR1 SGHRS and CDR2 YFSETQ come from the germline V gene. The junction had 2 bases not matched to a gene; V was cut back by 6 bases and J by 2 bases. The CDR3 loop spans 13 amino acids. CDR3 sequence (DNA): TGCGCCAGCAAGGGACAGGACACAGATACGCAGTATTTT. This encodes CASKGQDTDTQYF.

The chain has TRBV25-1 and TRBJ2-7; 10 bases align to TRBD1. The V gene's germline CDR1 is MGHDK and CDR2 SYGVNS. This CDR3 is built from 17 residues. V lost 7 bases, J lost 2 bases, and 14 bases stayed unmatched. CDR3 region: CASTTRDRGPFPYEQYF. The CDR3 nucleotides read TGTGCCAGCACCACCCGGGACAGGGGCCCTTTCCCCTACGAGCAGTACTTC.

The chain carries TRBV2 and TRBJ2-3, with a tentative D call TRBD2 (6 bases). The CDR3 sequence is 15 residues long. Trimming pared 4 bases from V and 1 base from J, leaving 12 bases between. Germline V lookup: CDR1 SNHLY, CDR2 FYNNEI. The CDR3 region has the DNA TGTGCCAGCAGTGCGGAGCGGGCCCGCACAGATACGCAGTATTTT. Translation: CASSAERARTDTQYF.

This clone was seen more than once but under ten times. Relative to the germline gene, one junction end is altered; a read error may explain this. V is TRBV5-1 and J is TRBJ2-6; weak D call: TRBD1 (6 bases). Germline lookup yields CDR1 SGHRS and CDR2 YFSETQ. This CDR3 spans 16 amino acids. CDR3 coding DNA: TGCGCCAGCAGCTTGCGTGCAGGGGACGGGGCCAGCGTCCTGACTTTC. Its protein is CASSLRAGDGASVLTF.

The chain recombines TRBV28 with TRBJ1-2; the D is unclear. Trimming took 6 bases from V and 4 from J, leaving 18 bases between them. Germline V gene data show CDR1 as MDHEN and CDR2 as SYDVKM. The CDR3 covers 15 residues. The CDR3 DNA is TGTGCCAGCAGCCCACCGGGAGGGTCCCTCTATGGCTACACCTTC. Translated, it gives CASSPPGGSLYGYTF.

The chain is built from TRBV28 and TRBJ1-6, with D unresolved. This CDR3 comprises 11 residues. Germline V gene lookup returns CDR1 MDHEN and CDR2 SYDVKM. V lost 6 bases, J lost 9 bases, and 6 bases lay in between. In nucleotides, the CDR3 is TGTGCCAGCAGCCCTTCTTCACCCCTCCACTTT. It yields the protein CASSPSSPLHF.

DNA of the CDR3: TGTGCCAGCAGTGAAGCGCGACAGGGGGCAAGGGGCTACACCTTC. Amino acids: CASSEARQGARGYTF. The V call is TRBV2, the J call TRBJ1-2; TRBD1 aligns across 10 bases. The CDR3 has 15 amino acids. The trim removed 0 bases at V and 8 bases at J, leaving 6 bases unmatched. Germline-derived CDR1 and CDR2 are SNHLY and FYNNEI.

In this sample, this clone turned up a few times. The chain employs TRBV19 and TRBJ2-2; 16 bases align to TRBD2. The germline V gene has CDR1 LNHDA and CDR2 SQIVND (reference sequence). Unmatched junction bases numbered 3, after V lost 5 bases and J lost 0 bases. The CDR3 sequence is 18 residues long. CDR3 residues: CASSFGTSGGANTGELFF. The CDR3 DNA reads TGTGCCAGTAGTTTTGGGACTAGCGGGGGGGCGAACACCGGGGAGCTGTTTTTT. The full variable domain, completed using reference TRBV19 and TRBJ2-2, is DGGITQSPKYLFRKEGQNVTLSCEQNLNHDAMYWYRQDPGQGLRLIYYSQIVNDFQKGDIAEGYSVSREKKESFPLTVTSAQKNPTAFYLCASSFGTSGGANTGELFFGEGSRLTVL.

The V call is TRBV18, the J call TRBJ1-2, with 7 bases matching TRBD1. V shed 2 bases and J 4 bases; nucleotides not matched to a gene: 7. Germline assignment: CDR1 KGHSH and CDR2 LQKENI. The CDR3 is 15 residues long. The CDR3 reads CASSPNWNRGYGYTF. In nucleotides, the CDR3 is TGTGCCAGCTCACCAAACTGGAACAGGGGCTATGGCTACACCTTC.

CDR3 in amino acids: CASSHPGQGPSEQYF. CDR3 coding DNA: TGTGCCAGCAGCCACCCGGGACAGGGTCCTAGTGAGCAGTACTTC. The chain couples TRBV4-2 to TRBJ2-7; TRBD1 matches 9 bases. V dropped 3 bases and J dropped 7; count of bases not matched to a gene: 10. The CDR3 has 15 residues. Per the germline V gene, CDR1 is LGHNA and CDR2 is YNFKEQ.

The V call is TRBV28, the J call TRBJ2-7; the match to TRBD2 covers 7 bases. This CDR3 is 15 amino acids long. CDR1 and CDR2 (germline): MDHEN, SYDVKM. The V segment lost 5 bases and the J segment 3 bases; nucleotides outside the gene matches: 10. The CDR3 is CASSRRGAGNYEQYF. The DNA of the CDR3 is TGTGCCAGCAGTCGCCGAGGAGCGGGGAACTACGAGCAGTACTTC.

The rearrangement joins TRBV5-5 to TRBJ2-7; weak D call: TRBD1 (6 bases). Germline-derived CDR1 and CDR2 are SGHKS and YYEKEE (reference sequence). This CDR3 contains 11 residues. Trimming shortened V by 5 bases and J by 5 bases, and 8 bases separated the two germline ends. The CDR3: CASRNRDEQYF. In DNA, the CDR3 is TGTGCCAGCAGGAACAGGGACGAGCAGTACTTC. The full variable domain, completed using reference TRBV5-5 and TRBJ2-7, is DAGVTQSPTHLIKTRGQQVTLRCSPISGHKSVSWYQQVLGQGPQFIFQYYEKEERGRGNFPDRFSARQFPNYSSELNVNALLLGDSALYLCASRNRDEQYFGPGTRLTVT.